Sequencing of this T cell receptor beta chain was carried out in a study of early T cells in non-severe SARS-CoV-2 infection. Study-wide context: Unsorted whole-blood RNA was sequenced in bulk, leaving chains unpaired. Overall study findings and caveats: Matches to VDJdb favored anti-spike CD8 responses and missed private and CD4 specificities.

Attachment of unique molecular identifiers was made to individual cDNA molecules. From the 5' RACE reads, TCRdb called clonotypes with MiXCR, one entry per CDR3 protein. The table records about 20,000 distinct CDR3 sequences, about 4.9% of them present only once. A word on this clonotype: Its antigen is not identified.

The source is an adult who was a healthcare worker with PCR-confirmed SARS-CoV-2 infection or an uninfected control (not recorded which). Sequenced input: whole blood.

The CDR3 DNA reads TGCAGCGTAATTCCCGGACTAGCGGGAAGCACAGATACGCAGTATTTT. Translating gives CSVIPGLAGSTDTQYF. V is TRBV29-1 and J is TRBJ2-3; TRBD2 matches at 12 bases. This CDR3 spans 16 amino acids. The germline V gene encodes CDR1 SQVTM and CDR2 ANQGSEA. The V and J ends lost 6 bases and 0 bases, in that order; junction bases with no gene match: 7.